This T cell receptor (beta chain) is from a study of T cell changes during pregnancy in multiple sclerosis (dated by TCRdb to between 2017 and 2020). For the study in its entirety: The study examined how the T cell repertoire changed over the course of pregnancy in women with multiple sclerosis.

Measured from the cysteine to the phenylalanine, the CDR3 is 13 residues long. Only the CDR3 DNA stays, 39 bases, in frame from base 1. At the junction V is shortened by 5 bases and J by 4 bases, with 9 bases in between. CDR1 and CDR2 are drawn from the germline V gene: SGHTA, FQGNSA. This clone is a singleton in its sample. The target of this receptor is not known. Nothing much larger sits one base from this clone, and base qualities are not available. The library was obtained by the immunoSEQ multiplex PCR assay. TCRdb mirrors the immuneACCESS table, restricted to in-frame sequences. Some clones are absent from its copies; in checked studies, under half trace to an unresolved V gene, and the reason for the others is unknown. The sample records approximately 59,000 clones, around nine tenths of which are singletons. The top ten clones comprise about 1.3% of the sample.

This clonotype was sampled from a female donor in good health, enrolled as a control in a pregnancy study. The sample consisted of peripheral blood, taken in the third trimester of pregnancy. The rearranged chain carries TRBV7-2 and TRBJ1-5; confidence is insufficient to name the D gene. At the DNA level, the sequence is TGTGCCAGCAGCCCGAGCGTAAATCAGCCCCAGCATTTT. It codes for CASSPSVNQPQHF.